What follows describes a single T cell receptor beta chain. Template switching supplied a universal primer site; unique molecular identifiers were carried on the cDNA. TCRdb reprocessed the 5' RACE reads via MiXCR and lists one record per CDR3 protein. The table includes 420,000 or so distinct CDR3 sequences, roughly 18% detected once. Trimming removed 0 bases from V and 2 bases from J, with 14 bases in between. The CDR3 has 16 residues. Germline CDR1 reads MNHEY; CDR2 reads SVGAGI. These data come from a study of identical twins. The clonotype comes from a man aged 45-65 years in good health. The chain uses TRBV6-5 and TRBJ2-7; D is unclear. What was sequenced was naive T cells sorted from blood. The CDR3 is CASSYSWTDYPYEQYF. In DNA, the CDR3 is TGTGCCAGCAGTTACTCATGGACGGATTACCCCTACGAGCAGTACTTC.